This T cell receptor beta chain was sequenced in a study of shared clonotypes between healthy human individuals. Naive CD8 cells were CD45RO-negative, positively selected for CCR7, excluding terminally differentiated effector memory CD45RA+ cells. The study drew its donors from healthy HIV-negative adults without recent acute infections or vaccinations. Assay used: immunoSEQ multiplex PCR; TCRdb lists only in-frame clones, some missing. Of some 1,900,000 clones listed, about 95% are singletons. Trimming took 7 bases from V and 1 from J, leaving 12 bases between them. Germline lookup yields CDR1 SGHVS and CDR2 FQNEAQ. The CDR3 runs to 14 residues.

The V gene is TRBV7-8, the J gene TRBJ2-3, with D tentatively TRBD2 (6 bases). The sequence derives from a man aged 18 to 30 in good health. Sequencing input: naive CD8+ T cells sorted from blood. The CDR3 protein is CASTLWGGTDTQYF. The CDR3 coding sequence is TGTGCCAGCACCCTGTGGGGGGGCACAGATACGCAGTATTTT.